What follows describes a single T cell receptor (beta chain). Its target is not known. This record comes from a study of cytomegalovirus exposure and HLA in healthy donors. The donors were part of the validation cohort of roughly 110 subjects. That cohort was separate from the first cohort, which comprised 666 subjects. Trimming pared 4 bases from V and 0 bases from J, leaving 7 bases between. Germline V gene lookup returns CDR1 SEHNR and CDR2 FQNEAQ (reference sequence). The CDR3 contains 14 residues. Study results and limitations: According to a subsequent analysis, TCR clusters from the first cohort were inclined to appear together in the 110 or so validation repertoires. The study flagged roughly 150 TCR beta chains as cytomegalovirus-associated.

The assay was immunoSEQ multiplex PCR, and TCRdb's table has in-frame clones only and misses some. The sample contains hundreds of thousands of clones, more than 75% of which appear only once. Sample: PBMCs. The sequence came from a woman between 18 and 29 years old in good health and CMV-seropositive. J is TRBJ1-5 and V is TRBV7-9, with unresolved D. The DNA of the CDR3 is TGTGCCAGCAGCTCTACCTATAGCAATCAGCCCCAGCATTTT. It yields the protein CASSSTYSNQPQHF.